This T cell receptor (beta chain) is drawn from a study of regulatory T cells in long-lasting Graves disease. Study-level background: The term persistent Graves' disease signified upward of 5 years on antithyroid drugs with positive TSH receptor antibodies.

Noted time point: persistent/refractory GD, antithyroid drugs over 5 years with positive TRAb. From PBMCs, RNA was extracted and then used to make the TCR library. An endocrinology department in Xi'an, China, recruited the patients. Points from the study as a whole: Persistent disease showed a preference for TRBV28, TRBJ1-2 and TRBJ2-5.

This clonotype occurred a few times. Its antigen is as yet unknown. The CDR3 totals 16 residues. Trimming cost V 0 bases and J 6 bases; bases outside gene matches: 9. Germline CDR1 and CDR2: MNHEY and SVGAGI. Arm-PCR of CDR3 regions and iRepertoire HTBI primers were used to build TCR beta libraries. Per the original methods: Sample data revealed fewer than 70 TRBV and more than 13 TRBJ segments. TCRdb passed the multiplex PCR reads through MiXCR, listing each CDR3 protein once. The authors' filters were not applied to this entry. There are about 470,000 distinct CDR3 sequences in the sample; about a fifth occur only once, and roughly 7% lies in the top ten.

This receptor was identified in a female donor with Graves disease. The source was peripheral blood mononuclear cells (PBMCs), collected when the disease was refractory, from a patient treated with antithyroid drugs. This rearrangement joins TRBV6-5 to TRBJ2-7; 9 bases are shared with TRBD2. CDR3 sequence: CASSYSPAGGGSEQYF. CDR3 nucleotides: TGTGCCAGCAGTTACTCCCCGGCGGGAGGGGGCAGCGAGCAGTACTTC.